Following are 15 T cell receptor beta chains from one sample sequenced in a study of cytomegalovirus exposure and HLA in healthy donors. It was with 60 Vbeta and 13 Jbeta primers that the PCR ran. Sequenced by immunoSEQ multiplex PCR; TCRdb stores in-frame clones only, minus some. The sample carries fewer than 100,000 clones, roughly 80% recorded once. Input material: PBMCs. All receptors derive from a man in his forties or fifties in good health and CMV-seropositive.

The chain has TRBV6-1 and TRBJ1-1; D is unresolved. The germline V gene encodes CDR1 MNHNS and CDR2 SASEGT. This CDR3 comprises 15 residues. V was cut by 3 bases and J by 3 bases, with 14 bases left in between. CDR3 DNA: TGTGCCAGCAGTGATTTGAGGGTAAGGGACACTGAAGCTTTCTTT. Its translation: CASSDLRVRDTEAFF.

This clone has a single count. The chain has TRBV7-9 and TRBJ1-1, with unresolved D. The CDR3 runs to 14 residues. V lost 1 base to trimming and J lost 1 base, with 7 bases between them. Germline V gives CDR1 SEHNR, CDR2 FQNEAQ (reference sequence). For the CDR3, the DNA is TGTGCCAGCAGCTTAGACGGCGGGAACACTGAAGCTTTCTTT. It is translated as CASSLDGGNTEAFF.

The chain is built from TRBV11-2 and TRBJ2-5; 11 bases match TRBD2. TRBJ2-7 matches the DNA end more closely, so the J call is doubtful. CDR3 length: 15 residues. Germline values: CDR1 SGHAT, CDR2 FQNNGV. The CDR3 loop reads CASSLGLAEFYEQYF. The DNA of the CDR3 is TGTGCCAGCAGCTTGGGACTAGCGGAGTTCTACGAGCAGTACTTC.

This clone was detected a few times. The chain uses TRBV19 and TRBJ2-6; D possibly corresponds to TRBD1 (6 bases). The CDR3 is 14 residues long. V was cut by 9 bases and J by 0 bases, with 9 bases left in between. Germline CDR1 reads LNHDA; CDR2 reads SQIVND (reference sequence). CDR3 coding DNA: TGTGCCAGCGGGGACACCTCTGGGGCCAACGTCCTGACTTTC. Amino acids: CASGDTSGANVLTF.

This rearrangement joins TRBV29-1 to TRBJ2-1; D is uncertain. Germline CDR1 reads SQVTM; CDR2 reads ANQGSEA. V gave up 4 bases and J gave up 4 bases, with 5 bases separating them. The CDR3 runs 11 residues. CDR3 nucleotide sequence: TGCAGCGTTGGGCTGTACAATGAGCAGTTCTTC. Encoded protein: CSVGLYNEQFF.

This clone was counted a few times. The genes are TRBV4-1 and TRBJ1-6; no firm D call. CDR3 size: 14 residues. Germline loops: CDR1 MGHRA, CDR2 YSYEKL. Trimming removed 2 bases from V and 14 bases from J, with 16 bases in between. The CDR3 nucleotides read TGCGCCAGCAGCCAAAGTCTCGGTTTGTTAGCCCTCCACTTT. Protein product: CASSQSLGLLALHF.

The chain joins TRBV7-8 to TRBJ1-4; unclear D gene. Germline loops: CDR1 SGHVS, CDR2 FQNEAQ. Trimming removed 1 base at V and 0 bases at J, with 6 bases between. The CDR3 totals 15 residues. CDR3: CASSLVSATNEKLFF. The CDR3 DNA is TGTGCCAGCAGCTTAGTGTCTGCAACTAATGAAAAACTGTTTTTT.

This clone was seen just once. The gene calls are TRBV2 and TRBJ2-2, with 7 bases that match TRBD2. Germline V gene data show CDR1 as SNHLY and CDR2 as FYNNEI. CDR3 size: 15 residues. The ends lost 6 bases at V and 4 bases at J; junction bases unmatched: 8. CDR3 DNA: TGTGCCAGCAGCCGACTAGCATTGGGCACCGGGGAGCTGTTTTTT. Amino acid sequence: CASSRLALGTGELFF. Full variable domain (missing parts from reference TRBV2 and TRBJ2-2): EPEVTQTPSHQVTQMGQEVILRCVPISNHLYFYWYRQILGQKVEFLVSFYNNEISEKSEIFDDQFSVERPDGSNFTLKIRSTKLEDSAMYFCASSRLALGTGELFFGEGSRLTVL.

This clone was counted a single time. The V and J genes are TRBV5-8 and TRBJ1-4, with D unresolved. Germline V lookup: CDR1 SGHTS, CDR2 YDEGEE. The CDR3 runs to 15 residues. Trimming left V 4 bases short and J 16 bases short, with 26 bases between. CDR3 coding DNA: TGTGCCAGCAGCCTGACGGCCGACTCCTTAATGAAAAAGTTTTTT. This gives the protein CASSLTADSLMKKFF.

Concerning this clone: The same CDR3 also results from other DNA sequences found in this sample. The chain couples TRBV28 to TRBJ1-5; 8 bases match TRBD1. The CDR3 covers 16 residues. V lost 5 bases and J lost 1; bases outside the gene matches: 7. Germline CDR1 reads MDHEN; CDR2 reads SYDVKM. CDR3 loop: CASSPGTGGSNQPQHF. The CDR3 region has the DNA TGTGCCAGCAGTCCCGGGACAGGAGGGAGCAATCAGCCCCAGCATTTT.

The V call is TRBV4-3, the J call TRBJ1-4; 7 bases align to TRBD1. This CDR3 spans 16 amino acids. CDR1 is LGHNA, CDR2 YSLEER, per germline. J was trimmed by 7 bases and V by 0 bases; bases with no gene match: 8. The CDR3, as DNA: TGCGCCAGCAGCCAAGATTATTCAGGGGGAGCTGAAAAACTGTTTTTT. Amino acid sequence: CASSQDYSGGAEKLFF.

The gene calls are TRBV6-1 and TRBJ2-2; 8 bases match TRBD2. The CDR3 is made up of 15 amino acids. With 7 bases clipped from V and 0 bases from J, the junction kept 4 bases outside the gene matches. CDR1 is MNHNS and CDR2 is SASEGT in the germline V gene. CDR3 nucleotides: TGTGCCAGCATCAGCGGGAGTTCGAACACCGGGGAGCTGTTTTTT. This translates into CASISGSSNTGELFF.

The rearrangement uses TRBV6-1 and TRBJ2-2; 9 bases map to TRBD2. With 6 bases clipped from V and 5 bases from J, the junction kept 4 bases outside the gene matches. Germline loops: CDR1 MNHNS, CDR2 SASEGT. The CDR3 has 14 amino acids. Here the CDR3 DNA reads TGTGCCAGCAGACACACTAGCGGGACCGGGGAGCTGTTTTTT. Translating gives CASRHTSGTGELFF.

The chain links TRBV28 to TRBJ2-7, with 7 bases matching TRBD2. J lost 3 bases, V lost 3 bases, and 2 bases had no gene match. The CDR3 has 13 amino acids. Germline values: CDR1 MDHEN, CDR2 SYDVKM. CDR3 protein: CASSLAGVYEQYF. The CDR3 DNA is TGTGCCAGCAGTTTGGCGGGGGTCTACGAGCAGTACTTC.

This sequence joins TRBV5-1 and TRBJ2-1, with TRBD2 identical over 16 bases. This CDR3 region has 16 residues. The germline gives CDR1 SGHRS, CDR2 YFSETQ. V lost 4 bases to trimming and J lost 9 bases; unmatched junction nucleotides: 7. CDR3 in amino acids: CASSLRGLAGGREQFF. The CDR3 region has the DNA TGCGCCAGCAGCCTAAGGGGACTAGCGGGGGGGCGTGAGCAGTTCTTC.